Listed below are T cell receptor beta chains from one sample, sequenced in a study of shared clonotypes between healthy human individuals. Some clones are missing from TCRdb's copy, which holds only in-frame ones; the method was immunoSEQ multiplex PCR. The sample carries more than 2,000,000 clones, around nine tenths recorded once. The sequenced sample consisted of naive CD4+ T cells sorted from blood. The receptors originated from a man younger than 35 in good health. Each CDR3 is given with its conserved first and last residue. D genes are given only for firm matches. Size is stated for part of the rows, as once, few or many counts, or as a class when the clone is expanded.

v_gene	j_gene	d_gene	abundance	CDR3nt	CDR3aa
TRBV10-2	TRBJ2-1	TRBD2	.	TGCGCCAGCAATGGACTAGCGGGTGTCCATGAGCAGTTCTTC	CASNGLAGVHEQFF
TRBV30	TRBJ1-6	.	.	TGTGCCTGGAGTACCCCGACCGGCTATAATTCACCCCTCCACTTT	CAWSTPTGYNSPLHF
TRBV4-3	TRBJ2-1	TRBD2	.	TGCGCCAGCAGCCCCCAGCCCCGAAAGGGACTAGCGGGCGATGAGCAGTTCTTC	CASSPQPRKGLAGDEQFF
TRBV7-3	TRBJ1-1	TRBD1	.	TGTGCCAGCAGCTTGGACAGGGGTGGTACTGAAGCTTTCTTT	CASSLDRGGTEAFF
TRBV5-1	TRBJ2-3	.	.	TGCGCCAGCAGCTTGGGCTCCGGTACGCAGTATTTT	CASSLGSGTQYF
TRBV30	TRBJ2-1	.	.	TGTGCCTGCGAGGGCAGCTCCTACAATGAGCAGTTCTTC	CACEGSSYNEQFF
TRBV5-4	TRBJ2-7	TRBD1	.	TGTGCCAGCAGCGCCCGGACAGGCAGCTCCTACGAGCAGTACTTC	CASSARTGSSYEQYF
TRBV10-3	TRBJ1-6	.	few	TGTGCCATCAGTGTTGCCTCCCCAGATCTTTCACCCCTCCACTTT	CAISVASPDLSPLHF
TRBV10-1	TRBJ2-7	TRBD1	.	TGCGCCAGCAGTACAGGGGTATCTAACGAGCAGTACTTC	CASSTGVSNEQYF
TRBV10-3	TRBJ2-2	.	.	TGTGCCATCAGTGTATTGCAAACCGGGGAGCTGTTTTTT	CAISVLQTGELFF
TRBV6-5	TRBJ2-2	TRBD1	.	TGTGCCACCGTTAGGGGGCCCCGCGGGGAGCTGTTTTTT	CATVRGPRGELFF
TRBV30	TRBJ2-6	.	.	TGTGCCTGGAGGCAGGGTGGATCCTCTGGGGCCAACGTCCTGACTTTC	CAWRQGGSSGANVLTF
TRBV7-9	TRBJ2-1	.	.	TGTGCCAGCAGCTTATTTAGCTCCGATGAGCAGTTCTTC	CASSLFSSDEQFF
TRBV18	TRBJ2-7	TRBD1	once	TGTGCCAGCTCACCACCCTATGCGACAGGGGGATCCTACGAGCAGTACTTC	CASSPPYATGGSYEQYF
TRBV9	TRBJ1-3	.	.	TGTGCCAGCAGTAGTGGCTTTGGAAACACCATATATTTT	CASSSGFGNTIYF
TRBV15	TRBJ2-4	.	.	TGTGCCACCAGCAGAGATGTGTTTCAGTACTTC	CATSRDVFQYF
TRBV5-1	TRBJ2-5	TRBD2	.	TGCGCCAGCCGCCCCGTAGCGGGAGTGGGAACCCAGTACTTC	CASRPVAGVGTQYF
TRBV5-1	TRBJ2-7	.	few	TGCGCCAGCAGCGAACGGGTGGATACCTACGAGCAGTACTTC	CASSERVDTYEQYF
TRBV19	TRBJ2-1	TRBD2	.	TGTGCCAGTAGGGACGGACTAGCGGGGACCCTTGAGCAGTTCTTC	CASRDGLAGTLEQFF
TRBV6-1	TRBJ1-2	TRBD1	.	TGTGCCAGCAGTGAACAGGGGGCTGGCACCTTC	CASSEQGAGTF
TRBV6-6	TRBJ1-6	.	.	TGTGCCAGCTCGGTGGAGATTGAAAATAATTCACCCCTCCACTTT	CASSVEIENNSPLHF
TRBV23-1	TRBJ2-7	.	.	TGCGCCAGCAGTCAGGGGGCAGGGGTGACCTACGAGCAGTACTTC	CASSQGAGVTYEQYF
TRBV5-1	TRBJ2-7	TRBD1	.	TGCGCCAGCAGCCCCAGAACCGGACAGGGGTCCTACGAGCAGTACTTC	CASSPRTGQGSYEQYF
TRBV30	TRBJ2-5	TRBD1	once	TGTGCCTGGGGACAGGGTACGGAGACCCAGTACTTC	CAWGQGTETQYF